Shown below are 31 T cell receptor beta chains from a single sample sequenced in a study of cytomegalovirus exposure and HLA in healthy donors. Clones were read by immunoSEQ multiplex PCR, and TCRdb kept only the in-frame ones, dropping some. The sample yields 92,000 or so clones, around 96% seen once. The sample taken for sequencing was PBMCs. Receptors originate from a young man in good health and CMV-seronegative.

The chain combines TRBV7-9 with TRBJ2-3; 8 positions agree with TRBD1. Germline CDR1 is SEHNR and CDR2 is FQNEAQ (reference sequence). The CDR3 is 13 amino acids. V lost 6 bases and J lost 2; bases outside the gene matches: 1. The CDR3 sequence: CASRQGDTDTQYF. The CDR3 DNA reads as TGTGCCAGCAGACAGGGGGACACAGATACGCAGTATTTT.

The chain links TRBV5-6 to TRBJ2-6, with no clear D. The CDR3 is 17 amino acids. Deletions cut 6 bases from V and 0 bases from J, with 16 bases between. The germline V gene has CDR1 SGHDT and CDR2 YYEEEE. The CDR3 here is CASTLRLRSSGANVLTF. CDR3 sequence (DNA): TGTGCCAGCACCCTAAGGCTACGGAGCTCTGGGGCCAACGTCCTGACTTTC.

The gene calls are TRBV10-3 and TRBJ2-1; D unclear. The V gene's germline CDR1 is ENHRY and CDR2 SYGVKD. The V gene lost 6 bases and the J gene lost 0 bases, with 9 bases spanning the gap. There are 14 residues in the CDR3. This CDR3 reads CAISPMFSYNEQFF. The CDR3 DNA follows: TGTGCCATCAGCCCAATGTTCTCCTACAATGAGCAGTTCTTC.

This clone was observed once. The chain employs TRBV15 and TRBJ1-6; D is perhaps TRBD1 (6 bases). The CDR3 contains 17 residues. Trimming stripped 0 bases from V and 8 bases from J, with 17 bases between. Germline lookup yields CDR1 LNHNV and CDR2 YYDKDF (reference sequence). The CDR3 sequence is CATSRDRDTYPYSPLHF. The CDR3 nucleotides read TGTGCCACCAGCAGAGACAGGGACACCTATCCTTATTCACCCCTCCACTTT.

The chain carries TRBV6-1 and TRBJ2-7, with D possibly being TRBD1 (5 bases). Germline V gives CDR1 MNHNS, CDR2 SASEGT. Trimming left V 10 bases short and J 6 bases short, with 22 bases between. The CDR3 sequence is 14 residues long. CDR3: CANPNLAGSLEQYV. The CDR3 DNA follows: TGTGCCAACCCGAATCTGGCAGGGTCTCTCGAGCAGTACGTC.

CDR3 loop: CASNYPGQKNTEAFF. The CDR3 DNA follows: TGCGCCAGCAACTATCCGGGACAGAAGAACACTGAAGCTTTCTTT. V usage is TRBV4-1 and J usage is TRBJ1-1; 7 bases fit TRBD1. This CDR3 is 15 amino acids long. Germline lookup yields CDR1 MGHRA and CDR2 YSYEKL. Unmatched junction bases numbered 9, after V lost 7 bases and J lost 1 base.

The DNA of the CDR3 is TGTGCCAGCAGCGTATCAGGGGGGCCCAAAAACATTCAGTACTTC. It is translated as CASSVSGGPKNIQYF. The chain employs TRBV9 and TRBJ2-4; D is perhaps TRBD1 (7 bases). V shed 1 base and J shed 2 bases, with 10 bases lying between them. The CDR3 is made up of 15 amino acids. Germline CDR1 and CDR2: SGDLS and YYNGEE.

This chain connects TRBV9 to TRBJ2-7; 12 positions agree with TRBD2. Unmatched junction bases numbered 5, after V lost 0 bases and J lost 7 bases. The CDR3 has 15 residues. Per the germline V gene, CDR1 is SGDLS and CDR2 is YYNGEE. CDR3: CASSVVGLAGQEQYF. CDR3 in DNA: TGTGCCAGCAGCGTAGTAGGACTAGCGGGACAAGAGCAGTACTTC.

The CDR3, as DNA: TGCAGCGTTTCAAAGGAGGGTAATGAAAAACTGTTTTTT. As protein: CSVSKEGNEKLFF. This chain uses TRBV29-1 with TRBJ1-4; the D is unclear. Germline V gives CDR1 SQVTM, CDR2 ANQGSEA. Trimming took 5 bases from V and 4 from J, leaving 11 bases between them. This CDR3 is 13 amino acids long.

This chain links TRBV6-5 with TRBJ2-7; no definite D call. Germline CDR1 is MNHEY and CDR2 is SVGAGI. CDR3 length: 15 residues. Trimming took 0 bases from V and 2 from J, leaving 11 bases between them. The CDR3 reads CASSYSVRVPYEQYF. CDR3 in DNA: TGTGCCAGCAGTTACTCGGTTCGGGTACCCTACGAGCAGTACTTC.

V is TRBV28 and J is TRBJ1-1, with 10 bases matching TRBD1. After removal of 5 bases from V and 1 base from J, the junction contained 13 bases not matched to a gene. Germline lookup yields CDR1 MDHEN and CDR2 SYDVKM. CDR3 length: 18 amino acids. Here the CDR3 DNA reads TGTGCCAGCAGTCCGTCCCGGGACAGGGGCGCCGGGAACACTGAAGCTTTCTTT. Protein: CASSPSRDRGAGNTEAFF. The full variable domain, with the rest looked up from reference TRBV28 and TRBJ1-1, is DVKVTQSSRYLVKRTGEKVFLECVQDMDHENMFWYRQDPGLGLRLIYFSYDVKMKEKGDIPEGYSVSREKKERFSLILESASTNQTSMYLCASSPSRDRGAGNTEAFFGQGTRLTVV.

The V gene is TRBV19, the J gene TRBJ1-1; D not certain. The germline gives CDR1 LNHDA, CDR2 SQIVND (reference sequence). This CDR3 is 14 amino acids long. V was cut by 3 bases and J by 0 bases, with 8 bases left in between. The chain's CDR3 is CASSILPVNTEAFF. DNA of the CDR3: TGTGCCAGTAGTATTTTACCGGTGAACACTGAAGCTTTCTTT.

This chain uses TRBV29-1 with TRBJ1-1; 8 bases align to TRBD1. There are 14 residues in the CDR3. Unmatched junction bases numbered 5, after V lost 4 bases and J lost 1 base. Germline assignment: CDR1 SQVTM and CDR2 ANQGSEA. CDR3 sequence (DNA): TGCAGCGTTGCTATAGGACAGGGGAACACTGAAGCTTTCTTT. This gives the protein CSVAIGQGNTEAFF.

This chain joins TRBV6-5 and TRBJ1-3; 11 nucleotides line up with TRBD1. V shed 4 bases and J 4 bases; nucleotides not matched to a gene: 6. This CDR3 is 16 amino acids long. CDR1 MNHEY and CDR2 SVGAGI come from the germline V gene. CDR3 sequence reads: CASSSWTGGRGNTIYF. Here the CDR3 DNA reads TGTGCCAGCAGTTCCTGGACAGGGGGCAGGGGAAACACCATATATTTT.

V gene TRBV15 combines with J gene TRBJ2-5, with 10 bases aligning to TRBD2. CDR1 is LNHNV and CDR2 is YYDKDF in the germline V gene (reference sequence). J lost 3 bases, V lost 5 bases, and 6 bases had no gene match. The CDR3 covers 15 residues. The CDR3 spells CATSRTSGIEETQYF. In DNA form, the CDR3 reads TGTGCCACCAGCCGCACTAGCGGGATCGAAGAGACCCAGTACTTC.

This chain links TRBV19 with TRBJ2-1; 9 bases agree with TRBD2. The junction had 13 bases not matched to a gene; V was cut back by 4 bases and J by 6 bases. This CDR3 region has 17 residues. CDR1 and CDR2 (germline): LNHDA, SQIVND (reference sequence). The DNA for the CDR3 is TGTGCCAGTAGTAGGTCTGCGGGAGGGGTCTTTGGCAATGAGCAGTTCTTC. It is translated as CASSRSAGGVFGNEQFF.

This CDR3 reads CASSDTGQGIWWTEAFF. CDR3 nucleotides: TGTGCCAGCAGTGATACGGGACAGGGGATTTGGTGGACTGAAGCTTTCTTT. The chain is built from TRBV2 and TRBJ1-1; 10 bases match TRBD1. Trimming removed 3 bases from V and 5 bases from J; junction bases left unmatched: 12. The CDR3 is 17 residues long. Germline-derived CDR1 and CDR2 are SNHLY and FYNNEI.

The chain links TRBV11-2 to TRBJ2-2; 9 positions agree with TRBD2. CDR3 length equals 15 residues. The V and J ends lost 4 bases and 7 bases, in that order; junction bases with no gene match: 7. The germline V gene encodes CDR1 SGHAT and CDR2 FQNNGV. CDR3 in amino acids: CASSSVSGGNGELFF. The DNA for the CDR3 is TGTGCCAGCAGCTCCGTTAGCGGGGGTAACGGGGAGCTGTTTTTT.

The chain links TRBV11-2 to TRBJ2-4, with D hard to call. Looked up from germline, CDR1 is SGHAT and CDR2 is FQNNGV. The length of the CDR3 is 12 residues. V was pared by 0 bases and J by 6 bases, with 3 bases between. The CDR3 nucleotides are TGTGCCAGCAGCTTAGATCTAAACATTCAGTACTTC. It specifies CASSLDLNIQYF.

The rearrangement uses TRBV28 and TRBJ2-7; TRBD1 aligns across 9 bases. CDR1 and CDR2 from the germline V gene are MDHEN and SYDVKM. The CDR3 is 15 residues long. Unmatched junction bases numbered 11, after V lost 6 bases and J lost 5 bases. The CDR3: CASRPPRDRVHEQYF. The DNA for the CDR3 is TGTGCCAGCAGGCCCCCCCGGGACAGGGTTCACGAGCAGTACTTC. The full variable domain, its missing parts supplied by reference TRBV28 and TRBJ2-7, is DVKVTQSSRYLVKRTGEKVFLECVQDMDHENMFWYRQDPGLGLRLIYFSYDVKMKEKGDIPEGYSVSREKKERFSLILESASTNQTSMYLCASRPPRDRVHEQYFGPGTRLTVT.

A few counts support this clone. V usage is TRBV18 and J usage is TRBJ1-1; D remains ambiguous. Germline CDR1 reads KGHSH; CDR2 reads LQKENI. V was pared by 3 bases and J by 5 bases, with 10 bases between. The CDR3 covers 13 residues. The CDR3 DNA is TGTGCCAGCTCACCCTTGGGGAGTACTGAAGCTTTCTTT. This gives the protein CASSPLGSTEAFF.

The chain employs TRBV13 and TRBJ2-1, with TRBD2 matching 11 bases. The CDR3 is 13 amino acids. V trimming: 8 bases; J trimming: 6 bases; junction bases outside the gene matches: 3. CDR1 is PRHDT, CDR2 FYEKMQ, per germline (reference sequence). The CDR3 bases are TGTGCCAGCCGACTAGCGGGGAGCAATGAGCAGTTCTTC. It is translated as CASRLAGSNEQFF.

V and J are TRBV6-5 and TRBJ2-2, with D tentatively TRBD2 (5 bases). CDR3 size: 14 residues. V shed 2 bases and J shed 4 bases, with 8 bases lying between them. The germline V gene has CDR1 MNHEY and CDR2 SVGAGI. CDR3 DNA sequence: TGTGCCAGCAGTTACACTAGTGGCACCGGGGAGCTGTTTTTT. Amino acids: CASSYTSGTGELFF.

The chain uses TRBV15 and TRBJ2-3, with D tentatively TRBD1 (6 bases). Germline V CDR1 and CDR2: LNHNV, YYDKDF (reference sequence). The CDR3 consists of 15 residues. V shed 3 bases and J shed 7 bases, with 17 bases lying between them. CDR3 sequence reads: CATSREYQGTNTQYF. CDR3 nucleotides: TGTGCCACCAGCAGGGAATATCAGGGGACCAATACGCAGTATTTT. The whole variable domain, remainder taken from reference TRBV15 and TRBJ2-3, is DAMVIQNPRYQVTQFGKPVTLSCSQTLNHNVMYWYQQKSSQAPKLLFHYYDKDFNNEADTPDNFQSRRPNTSFCFLDIRSPGLGDTAMYLCATSREYQGTNTQYFGPGTRLTVL.

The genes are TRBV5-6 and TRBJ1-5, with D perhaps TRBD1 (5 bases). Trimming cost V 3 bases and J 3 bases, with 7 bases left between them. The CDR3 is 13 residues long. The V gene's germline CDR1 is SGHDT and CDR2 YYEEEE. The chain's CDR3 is CASSSGLNQPQHF. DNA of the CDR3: TGTGCCAGCAGCTCGGGACTCAATCAGCCCCAGCATTTT.

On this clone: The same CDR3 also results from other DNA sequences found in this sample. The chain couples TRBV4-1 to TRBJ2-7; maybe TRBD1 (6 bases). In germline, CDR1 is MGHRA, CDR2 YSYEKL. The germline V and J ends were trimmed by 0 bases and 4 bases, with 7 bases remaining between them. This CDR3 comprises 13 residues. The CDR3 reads CASSQDRGYEQYF. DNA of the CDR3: TGCGCCAGCAGCCAAGATAGGGGGTACGAGCAGTACTTC.

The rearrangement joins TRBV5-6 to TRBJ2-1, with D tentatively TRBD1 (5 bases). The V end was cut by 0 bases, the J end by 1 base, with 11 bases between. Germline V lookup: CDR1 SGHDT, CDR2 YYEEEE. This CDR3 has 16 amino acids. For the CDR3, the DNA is TGTGCCAGCAGCTTGGGGCTACAGGTTTCCTACAATGAGCAGTTCTTC. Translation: CASSLGLQVSYNEQFF. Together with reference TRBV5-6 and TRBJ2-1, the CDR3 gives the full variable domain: DAGVTQSPTHLIKTRGQQVTLRCSPKSGHDTVSWYQQALGQGPQFIFQYYEEEERQRGNFPDRFSGHQFPNYSSELNVNALLLGDSALYLCASSLGLQVSYNEQFFGPGTRLTVL.

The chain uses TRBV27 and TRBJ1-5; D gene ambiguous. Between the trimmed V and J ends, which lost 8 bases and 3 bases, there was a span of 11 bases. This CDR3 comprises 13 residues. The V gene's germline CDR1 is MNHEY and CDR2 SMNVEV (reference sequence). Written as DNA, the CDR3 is TGTGCCAGCGGTACGATGGCCAATCAGCCCCAGCATTTT. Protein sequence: CASGTMANQPQHF.

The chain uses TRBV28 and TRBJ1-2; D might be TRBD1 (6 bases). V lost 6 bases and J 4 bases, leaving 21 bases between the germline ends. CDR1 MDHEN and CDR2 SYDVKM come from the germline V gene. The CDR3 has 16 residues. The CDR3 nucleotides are TGTGCCAGCAGCCAGAGTTTCCAGGGGCGTCGCTATGGCTACACCTTC. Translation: CASSQSFQGRRYGYTF.

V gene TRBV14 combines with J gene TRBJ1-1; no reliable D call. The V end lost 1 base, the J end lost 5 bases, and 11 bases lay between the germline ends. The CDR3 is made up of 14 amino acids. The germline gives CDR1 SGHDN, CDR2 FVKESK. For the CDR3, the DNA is TGTGCCAGCAGCCAAGTGAGAGGGCCTACTGAAGCTTTCTTT. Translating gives CASSQVRGPTEAFF.

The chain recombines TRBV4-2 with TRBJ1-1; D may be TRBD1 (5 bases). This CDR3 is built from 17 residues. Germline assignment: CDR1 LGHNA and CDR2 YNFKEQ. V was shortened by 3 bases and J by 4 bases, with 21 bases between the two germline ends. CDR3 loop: CASSQITGGRGGTEAFF. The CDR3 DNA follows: TGTGCCAGCAGCCAGATCACCGGGGGTCGAGGAGGCACTGAAGCTTTCTTT.